The rows below give T cell receptor beta chains drawn from one sample of a study of T cells in Graves' hyperthyroidism and ophthalmopathy. From the multiplex PCR reads, TCRdb called clonotypes with MiXCR, one entry per CDR3 protein. The sample records more than 600,000 distinct CDR3 sequences, 15% to 20% being singletons. Sequencing was performed on blood. The receptor source for this set is a young man with Graves' hyperthyroidism. Each CDR3 is given with its conserved first and last residue. The D gene is left open where the match is weak. The size of a clone is reported for some rows only, either as once, few or many, or as a class for expanded clones.

TRBJ2-7,TRBV20-1,.,many,TGCAGTGCTAGACTAGTGAGGGGCTTATACGAGCAGTACTTC,CSARLVRGLYEQYF
TRBJ1-1,TRBV5-4,TRBD1,.,TGTGCCAGCAGCAGGGGACAGGGGACGCCTGAAGCTTTCTTT,CASSRGQGTPEAFF
TRBJ1-1,TRBV10-3,.,many,TGTGCCATCATGCCCGTAACGGGCACTGAAGCTTTCTTT,CAIMPVTGTEAFF
TRBJ2-3,TRBV13,.,many,TGTGCCAGCAGCCAACCGACTAGAGGTGCAGATACGCAGTATTTT,CASSQPTRGADTQYF
TRBJ2-3,TRBV5-6,.,.,TGTGCCAGCAGCTTGGCCGGGGACTCTAGCACAGATACGCGGTATTTT,CASSLAGDSSTDTRYF
TRBJ2-7,TRBV20-1,.,few,TGCAGTGCTAATCCGGGACGGAGCTCCTACGAGCAGTACTTC,CSANPGRSSYEQYF
TRBJ2-7,TRBV25-1,TRBD1,.,TGTGCCAGCAGTGACACCGGCGGGACAGGGACGGAGCAGTACTTC,CASSDTGGTGTEQYF
TRBJ2-7,TRBV28,.,many,TGTGCCAGCTCCCGACCAAGACTCACCTACGAGCAGTACTTC,CASSRPRLTYEQYF
TRBJ2-7,TRBV6-2/TRBV6-3,TRBD1,few,TGTGCCAGCAGTTACCCTCCAGGACAGGTTTTCTCCTACGAGCAGTACTTC,CASSYPPGQVFSYEQYF
TRBJ1-2,TRBV20-1,TRBD1,.,TGCAGTGCTAGCGGACAGGGGTCTAACTATGGCTACACCTTC,CSASGQGSNYGYTF
TRBJ1-4,TRBV29-1,.,.,TGCAGCGTTGGGGGGGTCGAGAATTGGCATGAAAAACTGTTTTTT,CSVGGVENWHEKLFF
TRBJ2-5,TRBV28,.,many,TGTGCCAGCAGTTTATCCGGGGGGCTTATAAAAGAGACCCAGTACTTC,CASSLSGGLIKETQYF
TRBJ1-2,TRBV28,.,many,TGTGCCAGCAGTTTCCTAGGGGGGAACTATGGCTACACCTTC,CASSFLGGNYGYTF
TRBJ1-2,TRBV7-9,.,.,TGTGCCAGCAGACCCCACGGGGCAAGAGCTAACTATGGCTACACCTTC,CASRPHGARANYGYTF
TRBJ2-7,TRBV19,.,many,TGTGCCAGCAAAGACCAGGCATCTCGGGAGCAGTACTTC,CASKDQASREQYF
TRBJ2-6,TRBV15,.,few,TGTGCCACCAGCCCCGGCGGGATAAGCTCTGGGGCCAACGTCCTGACTTTC,CATSPGGISSGANVLTF
TRBJ2-3,TRBV20-1,.,.,TGCAGTGTTCCCCTGGGAGGAGTTGGAGATACGCAGTATTTT,CSVPLGGVGDTQYF
TRBJ1-4,TRBV27,.,once,TGTGCCAGCAGCCGGGCTTGGACTAATGAAAAACTGTTTTTT,CASSRAWTNEKLFF
TRBJ2-1,TRBV18,.,many,TGTGCCAGCTCGGATCGAATATTCTCCTACAATGAGCAGTTCTTC,CASSDRIFSYNEQFF
TRBJ1-2,TRBV12-3/TRBV12-4,.,many,TGTGCCAGCACCCCAAGGGTCTTCGAAGGCTACACCTTC,CASTPRVFEGYTF
TRBJ1-1,TRBV6-1,.,.,TGTGCCAGCAGTGAAGAGGCGCAGAACACTGAAGCTTTCTTT,CASSEEAQNTEAFF
TRBJ2-1,TRBV12-3/TRBV12-4,.,.,TGTGCCAGCAGGCACGGAGGGGTTCGGTACAATGAGCAGTTCTTC,CASRHGGVRYNEQFF
TRBJ2-3,TRBV20-1,.,few,TGCAGTGCTCGTCGGGGGCCCACAGATACGCAGTATTTT,CSARRGPTDTQYF
TRBJ1-2,TRBV28,TRBD1,.,TGTGCCAGCAGTCAACTAGAGGGGGCGGGCTACACCTTC,CASSQLEGAGYTF
TRBJ2-5,TRBV29-1,TRBD2,few,TGCAGCGTTGAACAGACTAGCGGAGAGACCCAGTACTTC,CSVEQTSGETQYF
TRBJ2-2,TRBV10-3,TRBD2,many,TGTGCCATCGGCTCTAGCGGGACGAACACCGGGGAGCTGTTTTTT,CAIGSSGTNTGELFF
TRBJ1-4,TRBV24-1,.,few,TGTGCCACCAGTGATGGGATTAATGAAAAACTGTTTTTT,CATSDGINEKLFF
TRBJ2-3,TRBV28,.,many,TGTGCCAGCAGCCGCCGTGAGGGTCGTGAAGATACGCAGTATTTT,CASSRREGREDTQYF
TRBJ1-2,TRBV24-1,.,few,TGTGCCACCAGTGATTTCGAGAGTGGCTACACCTTC,CATSDFESGYTF
TRBJ2-2,TRBV6-1,.,many,TGTGCCAGTAGAGCAGCGAACACCGGGGAGCTGTTTTTT,CASRAANTGELFF
TRBJ2-3,TRBV10-2,.,many,TGCGCCAGCAGTGAGCTACCGGGCCCCACGGGGGATACGCAGTATTTT,CASSELPGPTGDTQYF
TRBJ2-1,TRBV20-1,.,many,TGCAGTGTCCGGCTAGCCCCCTACAATGAGCAGTTCTTC,CSVRLAPYNEQFF
TRBJ1-2,TRBV29-1,.,few,TGCAGCGTTGAAGATCAGGAAGACCTCTATGGCTACACCTTC,CSVEDQEDLYGYTF
TRBJ2-7,TRBV20-1,TRBD2,once,TGCAGTGCTAGAGTAGGCGGGGGCTACGAGCAGTACTTC,CSARVGGGYEQYF
TRBJ2-1,TRBV25-1,TRBD2,.,TGTGCCAGCAGTGTCCCGGGACTAGCGGGGTTCAATGAGCAGTTCTTC,CASSVPGLAGFNEQFF
TRBJ2-7,TRBV12-3/TRBV12-4,.,.,TGTGCCAGCAGTTTTGTGGCTGGTCCCTACGAGCAGTACTTC,CASSFVAGPYEQYF
TRBJ2-5,TRBV24-1,.,few,TGTGCCACCAGTGATGGGATAACGTACCAAGAGACCCAGTACTTC,CATSDGITYQETQYF
TRBJ2-1,TRBV9,.,.,TGTGCCAGCAGCGCGTCTAGCATAGATGAGCAGTTCTTC,CASSASSIDEQFF
TRBJ2-7,TRBV19,TRBD2,.,TGTGCCAGTAGTATATCGAGCGGGACTAGCGGATACTACGAGCAGTACTTC,CASSISSGTSGYYEQYF
TRBJ1-6,TRBV2,.,many,TGTGCCAGCAGTGAAGGGAGGAGACAATATAATTCACCCCTCCACTTT,CASSEGRRQYNSPLHF
TRBJ2-2,TRBV5-1,.,.,TGCGCCAGCAGCTACATGGGAGAGCGGCTGTTTTTT,CASSYMGERLFF
TRBJ2-3,TRBV3-1,.,many,TGTGCCAGCAGCCAAGGTGGGCAGTCTGCGGGAACAGATACGCAGTATTTT,CASSQGGQSAGTDTQYF
TRBJ2-3,TRBV5-6,.,few,TGTGCCAGCAGGCGGGACCACACAGATACGCAGTATTTT,CASRRDHTDTQYF
TRBJ2-7,TRBV25-1,.,.,TGTGCCAGCAGTGACTTATCAGGAGACGAGCAGTACTTC,CASSDLSGDEQYF
TRBJ2-7,TRBV27,TRBD1,.,TGTGCCAGCATCACCGTCGGACAGGGGAACGAGCAGTACTTC,CASITVGQGNEQYF